This passage covers 24 T cell receptor beta chains from one sample sequenced in a study of vaccination effects on CD4 cells after COVID-19. Between days 9 and 10 of culture, CD4+ T cells were separated out. The person had PCR-confirmed SARS-CoV-2 infection between March and December 2020. Of the BNT162b2 and mRNA-1273 vaccines, participants received two doses of one or the other. Here immunoSEQ multiplex PCR was the method, and the copy in TCRdb shows in-frame clones only, minus some. The repertoire holds roughly 30,000 clones, with around 72% as singletons. These receptors are not linked to any known antigen. The specimen was CD4+ T cells from PBMCs cultured without peptide, collected after COVID-19 vaccination. These receptors originate from a human donor who had a prior SARS-CoV-2 infection.

In this sample, this clone turned up a few times. The chain recombines TRBV7-2 with TRBJ2-7; TRBD2 agrees at 11 bases. Germline CDR1 reads SGHTA; CDR2 reads FQGNSA. This CDR3 spans 15 amino acids. After removal of 4 bases from V and 2 bases from J, the junction contained 4 bases not matched to a gene. CDR3 residues: CASSSTSGSPYEQYF. The CDR3 DNA reads TGTGCCAGCAGCTCAACTAGCGGGAGTCCCTACGAGCAGTACTTC.

The rearrangement links TRBV9 to TRBJ1-6; 7 bases are shared with TRBD1. The V and J ends lost 4 bases and 10 bases, in that order; junction bases with no gene match: 8. The germline gives CDR1 SGDLS, CDR2 YYNGEE. The CDR3 is 14 amino acids. For the CDR3, the DNA is TGTGCCAGCAGCAACAGGGGAGATCGATCACCCCTCCACTTT. Its protein is CASSNRGDRSPLHF. The whole variable domain, filled in from reference TRBV9 and TRBJ1-6, reads DSGVTQTPKHLITATGQRVTLRCSPRSGDLSVYWYQQSLDQGLQFLIQYYNGEERAKGNILERFSAQQFPDLHSELNLSSLELGDSALYFCASSNRGDRSPLHFGNGTRLTVT.

The rearrangement joins TRBV19 to TRBJ2-7; 7 bases match TRBD1. The ends lost 3 bases at V and 5 bases at J; junction bases unmatched: 13. The germline V gene has CDR1 LNHDA and CDR2 SQIVND (reference sequence). The CDR3 length is 16 residues. The CDR3, as DNA: TGTGCCAGTAGTATGGCTGCCGGGACAGAACCTCACGAGCAGTACTTC. It yields the protein CASSMAAGTEPHEQYF.

CDR3 DNA: TGTGCCAGCAGTGAACGCCTAGCGGGGGAAGAGACCCAGTACTTC. This gives the protein CASSERLAGEETQYF. J is TRBJ2-5 and V is TRBV2, with 10 bases fitting TRBD2. J lost 3 bases, V lost 2 bases, and 3 bases had no gene match. The germline V gene has CDR1 SNHLY and CDR2 FYNNEI. The CDR3 has 15 amino acids. Using reference TRBV2 and TRBJ2-5 for the parts outside the CDR3, the full variable domain is EPEVTQTPSHQVTQMGQEVILRCVPISNHLYFYWYRQILGQKVEFLVSFYNNEISEKSEIFDDQFSVERPDGSNFTLKIRSTKLEDSAMYFCASSERLAGEETQYFGPGTRLLVL.

The rearrangement joins TRBV30 to TRBJ1-1; unclear D gene. The V end lost 3 bases, the J end lost 3 bases, and 11 bases lay between the germline ends. This CDR3 has 13 residues. CDR1 is GTSNPN and CDR2 is SVGIG in the germline V gene (reference sequence). The CDR3 DNA sequence: TGTGCCTGGAGGGGTATCACAGACACTGAAGCTTTCTTT. Residues: CAWRGITDTEAFF.

The chain employs TRBV10-2 and TRBJ2-7; D is unresolved. V lost 2 bases, J lost 6 bases, and 23 bases lay in between. Germline assignment: CDR1 WSHSY and CDR2 SAAADI. CDR3 length: 17 amino acids. DNA for the CDR3: TGCGCCAGCAGTGAGCCGACGCGTAGGAGTACGGTCCGCGAGCAGTACTTC. Residues: CASSEPTRRSTVREQYF.

The chain uses TRBV9 and TRBJ1-5; no clear D gene. Germline V gives CDR1 SGDLS, CDR2 YYNGEE. The V end was cut by 4 bases, the J end by 6 bases, with 14 bases between. The CDR3 runs 14 residues. The CDR3 sequence: CASSQGSFGQPQHF. CDR3 nucleotide sequence: TGTGCCAGCAGCCAAGGGTCTTTCGGTCAGCCCCAGCATTTT.

The V call is TRBV5-6, the J call TRBJ1-5, with D perhaps TRBD1 (6 bases). In germline, CDR1 is SGHDT, CDR2 YYEEEE. CDR3 length: 14 residues. The V end lost 1 base, the J end lost 6 bases, and 11 bases lay between the germline ends. The CDR3 reads CASSLSGRGQPQHF. The CDR3 DNA sequence: TGTGCCAGCAGCTTGTCGGGCAGGGGTCAGCCCCAGCATTTT.

In this sample, this clone turned up a few times. The rearrangement joins TRBV6-6 to TRBJ1-2; D remains ambiguous. CDR3 length: 13 amino acids. Trimming stripped 6 bases from V and 0 bases from J, with 8 bases between. Per the germline V gene, CDR1 is MNHNY and CDR2 is SVGAGI (reference sequence). The CDR3 DNA reads as TGTGCCAGCAGAGTGGAGTCTAACTATGGCTACACCTTC. This sequence encodes CASRVESNYGYTF.

CDR3 nucleotide sequence: TGTGCCACCAGTGGAGGACGCGGGGATACGCAGTATTTT. Translation gives CATSGGRGDTQYF. The gene calls are TRBV24-1 and TRBJ2-3, with a possible D match to TRBD2 (5 bases). The V end lost 5 bases, the J end lost 6 bases, and 11 bases lay between the germline ends. Looked up from germline, CDR1 is KGHDR and CDR2 is SFDVKD. CDR3 length: 13 amino acids.

The genes are TRBV4-2 and TRBJ1-1, with D possibly matching TRBD1 (5 bases). V lost 4 bases to trimming and J lost 0 bases, with 21 bases between them. The CDR3 loop spans 18 amino acids. Germline CDR1 reads LGHNA; CDR2 reads YNFKEQ. The CDR3 DNA reads TGTGCCAGCAGCCTTAACCCACCTAGGGACGGAATGAACACTGAAGCTTTCTTT. Residues: CASSLNPPRDGMNTEAFF.

The chain links TRBV29-1 to TRBJ2-1; tentative D call: TRBD1 (7 bases). Germline CDR1 is SQVTM and CDR2 is ANQGSEA. The CDR3 loop spans 14 amino acids. V gave up 5 bases and J gave up 0 bases, with 11 bases separating them. The CDR3 coding sequence is TGCAGCGTTTCAGGGGGGAGCTCCTACAATGAGCAGTTCTTC. This sequence encodes CSVSGGSSYNEQFF.

CDR3: CASSFSRTGGQETQYF. CDR3 nucleotides: TGTGCCAGCAGTTTTTCCCGGACAGGGGGGCAAGAGACCCAGTACTTC. The chain employs TRBV27 and TRBJ2-5, with 10 bases identical to TRBD1. Germline lookup yields CDR1 MNHEY and CDR2 SMNVEV (reference sequence). The V and J ends lost 3 bases and 2 bases, in that order; junction bases with no gene match: 6. The CDR3 runs 16 residues.

V gene TRBV7-3 combines with J gene TRBJ2-2, with a tentative D call TRBD1 (6 bases). CDR1 SGHTA and CDR2 FQGTGA come from the germline V gene. This CDR3 spans 15 amino acids. V lost 4 bases, J lost 4 bases, and 13 bases lay in between. CDR3 region: CASSSQGQGTGELFF. CDR3 DNA: TGTGCCAGCAGCTCGCAGGGGCAGGGCACCGGGGAGCTGTTTTTT.

The chain is built from TRBV2 and TRBJ1-2; 9 bases line up with TRBD1. V lost 4 bases to trimming and J lost 4 bases; unmatched junction nucleotides: 1. The V gene's germline CDR1 is SNHLY and CDR2 FYNNEI. This CDR3 comprises 13 residues. CDR3 residues: CASSGQGGYGYTF. CDR3 DNA: TGTGCCAGCAGTGGACAGGGGGGCTATGGCTACACCTTC. The full variable domain, rest sourced from reference TRBV2 and TRBJ1-2, is EPEVTQTPSHQVTQMGQEVILRCVPISNHLYFYWYRQILGQKVEFLVSFYNNEISEKSEIFDDQFSVERPDGSNFTLKIRSTKLEDSAMYFCASSGQGGYGYTFGSGTRLTVV.

The CDR3 DNA reads as TGTGCCAGCAGTCTCAGGCCTGGCCCCTACGAGCAGTACTTC. Its protein is CASSLRPGPYEQYF. This chain connects TRBV14 to TRBJ2-7; D is uncertain. The CDR3 spans 14 residues. The germline V gene encodes CDR1 SGHDN and CDR2 FVKESK. The V end lost 6 bases, the J end lost 2 bases, and 14 bases lay between the germline ends.

The J gene is TRBJ2-6, the V gene TRBV11-3; either TRBD1 or TRBD2 may supply D (6 bases each). The CDR3 is 17 residues long. With 3 bases removed from V and 0 bases from J, the gap between germline ends came to 12 bases. Germline CDR1 and CDR2: SGHNT and YENEEA. CDR3 amino acids: CASSLGGFLSGANVLTF. CDR3 DNA: TGTGCCAGCAGCTTGGGGGGCTTCCTCTCTGGGGCCAACGTCCTGACTTTC.

The chain couples TRBV18 to TRBJ2-2, with D perhaps matching TRBD1 (5 bases). The CDR3 loop spans 14 amino acids. CDR1 is KGHSH and CDR2 is LQKENI in the germline V gene. V dropped 5 bases and J dropped 1 base, with 8 bases sitting between them. CDR3 coding DNA: TGTGCCAGCTCATCGCAGGGGAACACCGGGGAGCTGTTTTTT. The encoded protein is CASSSQGNTGELFF.

This clone is classed as medium-sized. The chain has TRBV4-1 and TRBJ1-2; D not resolved. CDR3 length: 13 residues. In germline, CDR1 is MGHRA, CDR2 YSYEKL. V dropped 5 bases and J dropped 2 bases, with 9 bases sitting between them. CDR3 loop: CASSGSGNYGYTF. The CDR3 DNA follows: TGCGCCAGCAGCGGGTCTGGGAACTATGGCTACACCTTC.

V and J are TRBV5-1 and TRBJ1-1; the D is unclear. The germline V gene has CDR1 SGHRS and CDR2 YFSETQ. The germline V and J ends were trimmed by 1 base and 1 base, with 8 bases remaining between them. CDR3 length: 14 amino acids. The CDR3 spells CASSLQDSNTEAFF. The CDR3 bases are TGCGCCAGCAGCTTGCAGGACTCGAACACTGAAGCTTTCTTT.

The chain is built from TRBV6-5 and TRBJ2-2, with TRBD2 as a possible D gene (5 bases). Germline V gene data show CDR1 as MNHEY and CDR2 as SVGAGI. The CDR3 has 16 residues. Trimming cost V 3 bases and J 7 bases, with 18 bases left between them. DNA for the CDR3: TGTGCCAGCAGTTATCAGCCACTAGTCCCCTACGGGGAGCTGTTTTTT. It specifies CASSYQPLVPYGELFF.

J is TRBJ2-5 and V is TRBV28; TRBD2 matches at 7 bases. CDR3 length equals 14 residues. The V gene end was trimmed by 5 bases and the J gene end by 4 bases; junction bases not matched to a gene: 7. Germline V lookup: CDR1 MDHEN, CDR2 SYDVKM. The DNA for the CDR3 is TGTGCCAGCAGTCTCCTGGGGAGGGCAGAGACCCAGTACTTC. Encoded protein: CASSLLGRAETQYF. The entire variable domain, with the rest obtained from reference TRBV28 and TRBJ2-5, is as follows: DVKVTQSSRYLVKRTGEKVFLECVQDMDHENMFWYRQDPGLGLRLIYFSYDVKMKEKGDIPEGYSVSREKKERFSLILESASTNQTSMYLCASSLLGRAETQYFGPGTRLLVL.

The chain has TRBV12-3 or TRBV12-4 and TRBJ1-1; 7 bases line up with TRBD1. The V segment lost 6 bases and the J segment 7 bases; nucleotides outside the gene matches: 8. This CDR3 is built from 13 residues. This chain's CDR3 is CASRRAGGNEAFF. For the CDR3, the DNA is TGTGCCAGCAGAAGGGCAGGGGGTAATGAAGCTTTCTTT.

This clone was picked up one time. The chain is built from TRBV4-2 and TRBJ1-3, with D hard to call. From germline, CDR1 is LGHNA and CDR2 YNFKEQ. The CDR3 loop spans 13 amino acids. Trimming took off 4 bases at V and 0 bases at J, with 4 bases between the two ends. The CDR3 region has the DNA TGTGCCAGCAGCCGAAACTCTGGAAACACCATATATTTT. Encoded protein: CASSRNSGNTIYF.